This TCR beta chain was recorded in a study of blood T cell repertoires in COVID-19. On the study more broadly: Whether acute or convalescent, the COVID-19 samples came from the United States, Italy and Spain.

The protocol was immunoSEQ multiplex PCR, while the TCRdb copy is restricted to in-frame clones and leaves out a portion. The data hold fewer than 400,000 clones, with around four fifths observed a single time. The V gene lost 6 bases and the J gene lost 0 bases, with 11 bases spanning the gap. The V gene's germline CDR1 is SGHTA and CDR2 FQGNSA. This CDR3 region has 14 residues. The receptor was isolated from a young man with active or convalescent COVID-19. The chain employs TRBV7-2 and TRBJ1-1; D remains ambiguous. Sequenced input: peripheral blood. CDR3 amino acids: CASRPAGLNTEAFF. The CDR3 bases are TGTGCCAGCAGGCCCGCGGGGTTGAACACTGAAGCTTTCTTT.